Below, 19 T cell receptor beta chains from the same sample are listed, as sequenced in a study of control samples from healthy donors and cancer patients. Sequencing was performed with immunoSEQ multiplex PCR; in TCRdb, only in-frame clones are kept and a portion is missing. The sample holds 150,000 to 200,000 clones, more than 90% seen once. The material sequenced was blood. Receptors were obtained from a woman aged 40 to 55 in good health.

CDR3 amino acids: CASGAQRGAGDTQYF. In DNA, the CDR3 is TGTGCCAGCGGGGCCCAACGGGGGGCGGGAGATACGCAGTATTTT. The V gene is TRBV19, the J gene TRBJ2-3; D might be TRBD2 (7 bases). CDR1 and CDR2 from the germline V gene are LNHDA and SQIVND (reference sequence). The V end was cut by 9 bases, the J end by 5 bases, with 21 bases between. The CDR3 contains 15 residues.

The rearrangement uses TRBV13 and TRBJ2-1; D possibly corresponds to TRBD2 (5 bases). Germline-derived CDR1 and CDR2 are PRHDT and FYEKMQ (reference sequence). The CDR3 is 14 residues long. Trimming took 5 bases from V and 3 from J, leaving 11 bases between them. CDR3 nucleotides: TGTGCCAGCAGCATACGGACTGACTACAATGAGCAGTTCTTC. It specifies CASSIRTDYNEQFF. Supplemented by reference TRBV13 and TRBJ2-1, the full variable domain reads AAGVIQSPRHLIKEKRETATLKCYPIPRHDTVYWYQQGPGQDPQFLISFYEKMQSDKGSIPDRFSAQQFSDYHSELNMSSLELGDSALYFCASSIRTDYNEQFFGPGTRLTVL.

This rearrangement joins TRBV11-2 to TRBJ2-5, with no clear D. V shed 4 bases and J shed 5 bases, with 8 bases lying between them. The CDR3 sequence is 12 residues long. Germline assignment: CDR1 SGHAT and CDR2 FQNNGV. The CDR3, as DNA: TGTGCCAGCAGCTCCCAGATGGAGACCCAGTACTTC. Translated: CASSSQMETQYF.

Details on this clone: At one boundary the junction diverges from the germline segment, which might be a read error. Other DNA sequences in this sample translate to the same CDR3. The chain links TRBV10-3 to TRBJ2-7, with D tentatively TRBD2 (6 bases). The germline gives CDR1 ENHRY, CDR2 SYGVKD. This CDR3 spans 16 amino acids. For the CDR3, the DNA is TGTGCTATCAGTGAGTCGAGGGGACTTAGTCACTACGAGCAGTACTTC. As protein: CAISESRGLSHYEQYF.

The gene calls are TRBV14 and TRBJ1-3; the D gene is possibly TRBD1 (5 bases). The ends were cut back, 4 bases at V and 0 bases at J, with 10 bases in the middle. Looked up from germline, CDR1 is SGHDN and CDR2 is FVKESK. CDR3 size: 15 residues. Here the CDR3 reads CASSPRTSSGNTIYF. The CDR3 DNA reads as TGTGCCAGCAGCCCACGGACAAGCTCTGGAAACACCATATATTTT. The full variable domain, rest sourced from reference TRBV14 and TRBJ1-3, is EAGVTQFPSHSVIEKGQTVTLRCDPISGHDNLYWYRRVMGKEIKFLLHFVKESKQDESGMPNNRFLAERTGGTYSTLKVQPAELEDSGVYFCASSPRTSSGNTIYFGEGSWLTVV.

CDR3 sequence reads: CASSPRPGQMSSGNTIYF. CDR3 in DNA: TGTGCCAGCAGCCCCAGACCGGGACAAATGAGCTCTGGAAACACCATATATTTT. This chain links TRBV7-6 with TRBJ1-3, with D perhaps TRBD1 (6 bases). The V gene lost 5 bases and the J gene lost 0 bases, with 20 bases spanning the gap. The CDR3 has 18 amino acids. From germline, CDR1 is SGHVS and CDR2 FNYEAQ.

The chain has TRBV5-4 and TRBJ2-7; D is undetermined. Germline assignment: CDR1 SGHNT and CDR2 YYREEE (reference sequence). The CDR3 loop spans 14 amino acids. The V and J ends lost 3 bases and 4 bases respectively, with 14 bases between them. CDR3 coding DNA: TGTGCCAGCAGCTCCTGGGCCAGAGAATACGAGCAGTACTTC. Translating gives CASSSWAREYEQYF.

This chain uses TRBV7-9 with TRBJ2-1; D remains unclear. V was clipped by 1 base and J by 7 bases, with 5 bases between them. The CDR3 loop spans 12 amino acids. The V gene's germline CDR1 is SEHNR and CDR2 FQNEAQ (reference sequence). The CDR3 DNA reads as TGTGCCAGCAGCTTAGTTATGAATGAGCAGTTCTTC. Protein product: CASSLVMNEQFF.

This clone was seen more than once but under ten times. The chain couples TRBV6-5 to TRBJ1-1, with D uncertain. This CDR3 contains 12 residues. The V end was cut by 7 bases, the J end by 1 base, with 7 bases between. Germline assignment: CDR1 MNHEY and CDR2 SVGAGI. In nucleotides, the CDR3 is TGTGCCAGCACCCATCCGAACACTGAAGCTTTCTTT. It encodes CASTHPNTEAFF.

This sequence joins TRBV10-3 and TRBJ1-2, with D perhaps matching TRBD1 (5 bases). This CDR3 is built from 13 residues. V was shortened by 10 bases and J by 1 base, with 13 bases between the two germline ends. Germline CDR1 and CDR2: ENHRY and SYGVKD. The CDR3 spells CATRQTDNYGYTF. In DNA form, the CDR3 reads TGTGCCACGCGTCAGACAGATAACTATGGCTACACCTTC.

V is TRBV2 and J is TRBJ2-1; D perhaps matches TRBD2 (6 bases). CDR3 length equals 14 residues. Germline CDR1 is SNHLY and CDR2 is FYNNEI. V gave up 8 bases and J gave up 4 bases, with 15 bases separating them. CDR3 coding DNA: TGTGCCAGCTGGATCGGCGGGGAATACAATGAGCAGTTCTTC. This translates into CASWIGGEYNEQFF.

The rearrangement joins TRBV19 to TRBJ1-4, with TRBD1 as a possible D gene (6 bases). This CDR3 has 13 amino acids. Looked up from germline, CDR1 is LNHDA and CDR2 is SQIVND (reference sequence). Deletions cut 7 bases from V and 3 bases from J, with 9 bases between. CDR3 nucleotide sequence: TGTGCCAGTAACCAGGGGTCTAATGAAAAACTGTTTTTT. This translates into CASNQGSNEKLFF.

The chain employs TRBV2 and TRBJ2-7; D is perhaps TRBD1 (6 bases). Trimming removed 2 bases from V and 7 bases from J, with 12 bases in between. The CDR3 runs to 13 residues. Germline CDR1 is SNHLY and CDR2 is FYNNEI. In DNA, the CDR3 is TGTGCCAGCAGTGAAAGGGCAGGGGTTGAGCAGTACTTC. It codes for CASSERAGVEQYF.

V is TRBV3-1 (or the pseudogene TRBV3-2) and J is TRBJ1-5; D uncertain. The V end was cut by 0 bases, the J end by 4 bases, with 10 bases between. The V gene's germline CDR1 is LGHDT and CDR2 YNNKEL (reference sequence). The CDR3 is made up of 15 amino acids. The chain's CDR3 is CASSQEGHSNQPQHF. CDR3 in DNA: TGTGCCAGCAGCCAAGAAGGGCACAGTAATCAGCCCCAGCATTTT.

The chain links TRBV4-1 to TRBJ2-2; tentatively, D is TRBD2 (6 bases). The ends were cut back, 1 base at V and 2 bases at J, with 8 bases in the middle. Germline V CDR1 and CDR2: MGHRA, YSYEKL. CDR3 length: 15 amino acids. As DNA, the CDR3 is TGCGCCAGCAGCCAAGTGGGGGGTAACACCGGGGAGCTGTTTTTT. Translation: CASSQVGGNTGELFF.

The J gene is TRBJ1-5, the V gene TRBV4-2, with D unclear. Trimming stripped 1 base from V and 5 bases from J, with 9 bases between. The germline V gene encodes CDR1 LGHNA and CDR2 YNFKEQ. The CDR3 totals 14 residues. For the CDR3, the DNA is TGTGCCAGCAGCCAAGTGGCAGTGCATCAGCCCCAGCATTTT. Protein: CASSQVAVHQPQHF.

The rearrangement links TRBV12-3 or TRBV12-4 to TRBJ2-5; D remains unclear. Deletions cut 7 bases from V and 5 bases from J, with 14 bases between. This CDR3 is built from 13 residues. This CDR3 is CASKHREPETQYF. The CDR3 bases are TGTGCCAGCAAACATCGTGAGCCGGAGACCCAGTACTTC.

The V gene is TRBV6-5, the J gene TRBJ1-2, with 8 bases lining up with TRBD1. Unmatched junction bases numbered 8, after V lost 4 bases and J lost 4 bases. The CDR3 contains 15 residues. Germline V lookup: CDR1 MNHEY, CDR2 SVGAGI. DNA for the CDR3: TGTGCCAGCAGTTCCGACAGGGGAGGGATCTATGGCTACACCTTC. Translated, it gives CASSSDRGGIYGYTF.

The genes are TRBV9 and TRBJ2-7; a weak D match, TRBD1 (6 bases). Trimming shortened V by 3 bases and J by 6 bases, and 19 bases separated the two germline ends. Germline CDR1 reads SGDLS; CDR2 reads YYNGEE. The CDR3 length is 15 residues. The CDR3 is CASSGTGDTYSEQYF. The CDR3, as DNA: TGTGCCAGCAGCGGAACCGGGGACACCTATTCCGAGCAGTACTTC.